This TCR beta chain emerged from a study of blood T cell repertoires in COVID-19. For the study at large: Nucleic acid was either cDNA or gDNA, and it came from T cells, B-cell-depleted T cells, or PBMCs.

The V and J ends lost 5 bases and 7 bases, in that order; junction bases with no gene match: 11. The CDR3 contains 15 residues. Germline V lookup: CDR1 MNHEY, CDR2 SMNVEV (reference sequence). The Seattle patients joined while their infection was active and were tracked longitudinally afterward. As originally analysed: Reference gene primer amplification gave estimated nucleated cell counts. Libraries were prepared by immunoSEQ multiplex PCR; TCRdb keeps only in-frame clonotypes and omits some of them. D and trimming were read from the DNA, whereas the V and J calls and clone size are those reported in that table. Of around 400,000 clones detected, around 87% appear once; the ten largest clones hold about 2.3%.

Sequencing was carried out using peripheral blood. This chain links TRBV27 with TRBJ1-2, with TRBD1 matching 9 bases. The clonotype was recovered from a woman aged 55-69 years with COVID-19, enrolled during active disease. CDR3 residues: CASSHPGQGSAGYTF. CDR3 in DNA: TGTGCCAGCAGTCACCCGGGACAGGGATCTGCTGGCTACACCTTC.